The source of this TCR beta chain is a study of blood T cell repertoires in COVID-19. For the study at large: The cDNA or gDNA used as material had been derived from T cells, B-cell-depleted T cells, or PBMCs.

The CDR3 has 17 residues. Trimming cost V 3 bases and J 3 bases, with 18 bases left between them. Germline values: CDR1 LNHDA, CDR2 SQIVND (reference sequence). Sequenced by immunoSEQ multiplex PCR; TCRdb stores in-frame clones only, minus some. The sample consists of about 94,000 clones, approximately 80% of them appearing once. The J gene is TRBJ1-5, the V gene TRBV19; possibly TRBD1 for D (5 bases). The clonotype comes from a human donor in a cohort sampled during active COVID-19. The material sequenced was peripheral blood. Here the CDR3 DNA reads TGTGCCAGTAGTATCGTCCCCGGGGGATGGGTCAATCAGCCCCAGCATTTT. Translation gives CASSIVPGGWVNQPQHF.